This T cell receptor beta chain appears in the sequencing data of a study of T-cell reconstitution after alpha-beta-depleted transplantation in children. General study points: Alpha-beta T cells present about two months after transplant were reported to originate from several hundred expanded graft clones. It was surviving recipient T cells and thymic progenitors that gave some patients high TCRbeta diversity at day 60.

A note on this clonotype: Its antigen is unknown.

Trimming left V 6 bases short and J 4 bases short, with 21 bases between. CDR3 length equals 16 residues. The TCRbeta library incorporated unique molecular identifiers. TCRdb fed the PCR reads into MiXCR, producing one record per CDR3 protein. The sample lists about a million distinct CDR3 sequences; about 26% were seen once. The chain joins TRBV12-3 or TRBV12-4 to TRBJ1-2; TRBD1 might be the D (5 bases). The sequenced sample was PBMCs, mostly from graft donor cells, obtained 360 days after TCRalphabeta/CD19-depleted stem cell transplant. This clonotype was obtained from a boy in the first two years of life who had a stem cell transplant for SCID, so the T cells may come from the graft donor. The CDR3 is CASSRGRGDIVYGYTF. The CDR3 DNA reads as TGTGCCAGCAGCCGGGGACGTGGGGATATTGTCTATGGCTACACCTTC.